The T cell receptor (beta chain) described here comes from a study of control samples from healthy donors and cancer patients (TCRdb year 2020). With regard to this clone: This clone's antigen is unknown. Base quality data are lacking; no much larger clone is found one base away.

Library prep was done by the immunoSEQ multiplex PCR assay. This immuneACCESS table, as held by TCRdb, lists in-frame sequences with V and J called but not all clones. Of the missing ones, under half trace to an unresolved V gene in checked studies; the others have no known cause. The sample yields about 140,000 clones; around 86% were counted once. 4.9% of the sample lies in the top ten. Based on the germline V gene (reference sequence), the CDR1 and CDR2 sequences are LNHDA and SQIVND. Including the terminal cysteine and phenylalanine, the CDR3 comprises 14 residues. The CDR3 DNA has 42 bases and is translated from base 1. V and J are truncated by 5 bases and 0 bases respectively, leaving an intervening sequence of 11 bases.

The clonotype was recovered from a man aged 25 to 40 in good health. The sequenced material came from blood. The chain uses TRBV19 and TRBJ2-7; the D segment could be TRBD1, given 6 matching bases. The CDR3 region reads CASSAAGDSYEQYF. In nucleotide form, the sequence is TGTGCCAGTAGTGCGGCAGGGGACTCCTACGAGCAGTACTTC.